This TCR beta chain originates from a study of shared clonotypes between healthy human individuals. About the research overall: Researchers assigned three CD4 naive, three CD4 memory, two CD8 naive and one CD8 memory plate to each donor. Study results and limitations: Sequencing depth was predicted to influence how clonotypes are shared among donors.

Concerning this clone: Its antigen is unknown. Other DNA sequences within the sample encode an identical CDR3.

A deep-level run was used for the assay. The assay was immunoSEQ multiplex PCR, and TCRdb's table has in-frame clones only and misses some. The sample holds more than 2,000,000 clones, over 90% seen once. CDR3 length equals 12 residues. V was pared by 6 bases and J by 5 bases, with 11 bases between. Germline V CDR1 and CDR2: KGHSH, LQKENI. The sequence was collected from a man between 18 and 35 years old in good health. Some clones in this sample may be carry-over from other donors' samples. Sample: naive CD4+ T cells from PBMCs. Subset indicated: CD45RA+ positively selected. The rearrangement joins TRBV18 to TRBJ2-7, with D hard to call. CDR3 amino acids: CASSLRADEQYF. CDR3 in DNA: TGTGCCAGCTCTCTGCGTGCGGACGAGCAGTACTTC.